The rows below give T cell receptor beta chains drawn from one sample of a study of blood T cell repertoires in COVID-19. Measured with immunoSEQ multiplex PCR; TCRdb has only the in-frame clones, and not every one. The repertoire includes about 81,000 clones, around 88% of them detected once, and around a quarter sits in the top ten. Source material: peripheral blood. All receptors come from a human donor in a cohort sampled during active COVID-19. Each CDR3 is given with its conserved first and last residue. A D gene is named only where the DNA matches it firmly. Expanded clones are given a class, and other clones once, few, many or no size at all.

V gene	clone size	D gene	J gene	CDR3 DNA	CDR3 protein
TRBV14	NA	NA	TRBJ1-1	TGTGCCAGCAGCCAAGATCTGTCACAGGACACTGAAGCTTTCTTT	CASSQDLSQDTEAFF
TRBV11-2	once	NA	TRBJ2-2	TGTGCCAGCAGACTTAGCGGTAGCACCGGGGAGCTGTTTTTT	CASRLSGSTGELFF
TRBV29-1	NA	NA	TRBJ1-1	TGCAGCGTTTCACAGGCGAACACTGAAGCTTTCTTT	CSVSQANTEAFF
TRBV19	NA	NA	TRBJ1-5	TGTGCCAGTAGTATTAGGACAGAGAATCAGCCCCAGCATTTT	CASSIRTENQPQHF
TRBV12-3/TRBV12-4	NA	NA	TRBJ1-1	TGTGCCAGCAGTTTACGGGTCTCATCTGGAGCTTTCTTT	CASSLRVSSGAFF
TRBV5-1	NA	NA	TRBJ2-2	TGCGCCAGCAGCCTTACTTACACCGGGGAGCTGTTTTTT	CASSLTYTGELFF
TRBV9	NA	NA	TRBJ1-1	TGTGCCAGCAGCTCACAGGGGAACACTGAAGCTTTCTTT	CASSSQGNTEAFF
TRBV5-1	NA	NA	TRBJ1-2	TGCGCCAGCAGCCCCCCGACAGCAAACTATGGCTACACCTTC	CASSPPTANYGYTF
TRBV9	NA	NA	TRBJ1-1	TGTGCCAGCAGCGCCTTGGACAGCCTGCGGGCTTTCTTT	CASSALDSLRAFF
TRBV9	NA	NA	TRBJ2-3	TGTGCCAGCAGCGTACAGGTCTCTAGCACAGATACGCAGTATTTT	CASSVQVSSTDTQYF
TRBV18	once	TRBD2	TRBJ2-7	TGTGCCAGCTCACTGCCGACTAGCGGGAGAAAAGAGCAGTACTTC	CASSLPTSGRKEQYF
TRBV9	NA	NA	TRBJ1-3	TGTGCCAGCAGCACGGGGACTCCTGGAAACACCATATATTTT	CASSTGTPGNTIYF
TRBV28	NA	NA	TRBJ1-5	TGTGCCAGCAGTTCCCCCCGGACAGCCTATAGCAATCAGCCCCAGCATTTT	CASSSPRTAYSNQPQHF
TRBV19	NA	TRBD2	TRBJ2-1	TGTGCCAGTAGCTGGACTAGCGGGAGGGACAATGAGCAGTTCTTC	CASSWTSGRDNEQFF
TRBV10-1	NA	NA	TRBJ1-2	TGCGCCAGCAGTGAGAACAGACCCTATGGCTACACCTTC	CASSENRPYGYTF
TRBV4-3	NA	TRBD2	TRBJ2-5	TGCGCCAGCAGCCAAGTGGTAGGAAGCGGGGGAGAGACCCAGTACTTC	CASSQVVGSGGETQYF
TRBV7-7	NA	TRBD2	TRBJ2-2	TGTGCCAGCAGCCATGAACTAGCGGGAGGGCTGGGGGAGCTGTTTTTT	CASSHELAGGLGELFF
TRBV10-3	once	TRBD1	TRBJ2-5	TGTGCCATAGGGGGCCTTGGGGAGACCCAGTACTTC	CAIGGLGETQYF
TRBV5-4	NA	NA	TRBJ2-1	TGTGCCAGCACCGCAGGTTCGAGTGCTAATGAGCAGTTCTTC	CASTAGSSANEQFF
TRBV9	NA	NA	TRBJ2-7	TGTGCCAGCAGCGTAGGGTGGGCGTCCTACGAGCAGTACTTC	CASSVGWASYEQYF
TRBV6-5	NA	TRBD2	TRBJ2-7	TGTGCCAGCAGGAGACTAGCGGATCTAATTTACGAGCAGTACTTC	CASRRLADLIYEQYF
TRBV7-2	NA	NA	TRBJ2-7	TGTGCCAGCAGCTTTGGGCAGTTGAGCTCCTACGAGCAGTACTTC	CASSFGQLSSYEQYF
TRBV13	once	NA	TRBJ2-1	TGTGCCAGCAGCTCAAGATACCGGGACTCAAACTACAATGAGCAGTTCTTC	CASSSRYRDSNYNEQFF